Many counts were recorded for the clone carrying this T cell receptor beta chain. Its antigen is not known. This sample was included in a study of beta chain features in type 1 diabetes. Cell sorting via CD45RO/CCR7/CD25/CD127/CD95/CD27 was performed to obtain CD4+ naive, central memory, regulatory and stem cell-like memory cells. The investigators reverse transcribed all of the isolated RNA, so they sequenced expressed TCRB transcripts. Read counts averaged approximately 3.5 million for samples of naive, central memory and regulatory T cells. The table came from immunoSEQ multiplex PCR; TCRdb's copy has only in-frame clones and leaves some out. This sample has 400,000 or so clones; over 8.5% occur once, and the top ten carry about 0.64%. Study observations and caveats: The naive, central memory and Treg TCRB repertoires looked more alike in patients than they did in healthy donors. Across all four CD4+ subsets, people with type 1 diabetes showed modestly shorter TCRB CDR3s. The VDJ junctions of type 1 diabetes patients carried fewer insertions and more deletions.

V dropped 7 bases and J dropped 3 bases, with 10 bases sitting between them. The CDR3 consists of 13 residues. The germline CDR1 and CDR2 sequences are MNHNY and SVGAGI (reference sequence). The sequence derives from a man aged 30 to 39 with type 1 diabetes. Sequencing was performed on central memory CD4+ T cells from blood. J is TRBJ2-4 and V is TRBV6-6, with a possible D match to TRBD2 (6 bases). CDR3 bases: TGTGCCAGCATGGAGGGAGGCAAAAACATTCAGTACTTC. Translating it yields CASMEGGKNIQYF.